These 10 T cell receptor beta chains were all obtained from the same sample, sequenced in a study of CD8 T cells in ankylosing spondylitis. In TCRdb, the 5' RACE reads were re-called with MiXCR into one record per CDR3 protein. The data contain some 200,000 distinct CDR3 sequences, 9.5% to 15% of them seen just once; the ten biggest clones take up approximately 16%. Sequencing was done on a sample of blood, either unsorted or a sorted T cell fraction (not recorded which). The source of these receptors is a male donor with ankylosing spondylitis or in good health (not recorded which).

The sample holds a few counts of this clonotype. This chain connects TRBV2 to TRBJ2-7, with TRBD1 as a possible D gene (6 bases). Germline CDR1 is SNHLY and CDR2 is FYNNEI. This CDR3 spans 16 amino acids. Deletions cut 5 bases from V and 4 bases from J, with 21 bases between. The CDR3 sequence: CASSINPQGREYEQYF. CDR3 sequence (DNA): TGTGCCAGCAGTATAAATCCACAGGGCCGAGAGTACGAGCAGTACTTC.

The V gene is TRBV2, the J gene TRBJ2-7; D gene unclear. The CDR3 totals 14 residues. Germline assignment: CDR1 SNHLY and CDR2 FYNNEI. Trimming pared 7 bases from V and 5 bases from J, leaving 18 bases between. CDR3 bases: TGTGCCAGCAAACCGGCCTATTCGGCGGACGAGCAGTACTTC. Protein: CASKPAYSADEQYF.

The rearrangement links TRBV7-9 to TRBJ2-7; D is uncertain. The CDR3 spans 14 residues. The V gene lost 1 base and the J gene lost 2 bases, with 9 bases spanning the gap. Germline loops: CDR1 SEHNR, CDR2 FQNEAQ (reference sequence). CDR3: CASSLEQKTYEQYF. The CDR3 DNA reads TGTGCCAGCAGCTTAGAACAGAAAACCTACGAGCAGTACTTC.

This clonotype has a handful of counts. The chain recombines TRBV27 with TRBJ2-7; D possibly corresponds to TRBD2 (6 bases). CDR3 length: 16 amino acids. The germline gives CDR1 MNHEY, CDR2 SMNVEV (reference sequence). With 0 bases removed from V and 1 base from J, the gap between germline ends came to 13 bases. DNA for the CDR3: TGTGCCAGCAGTTTATCGACGGGTGGAGGGTCCTACGAGCAGTACTTC. It encodes CASSLSTGGGSYEQYF.

The V and J genes are TRBV7-9 and TRBJ2-7; 7 bases are shared with TRBD1. The V and J ends lost 6 bases and 0 bases, in that order; junction bases with no gene match: 5. This CDR3 has 14 residues. CDR1 is SEHNR and CDR2 is FQNEAQ in the germline V gene (reference sequence). The CDR3 loop is CASSYTGASYEQYF. CDR3 nucleotides: TGTGCCAGCAGTTACACAGGGGCCTCCTACGAGCAGTACTTC.

V gene TRBV7-2 combines with J gene TRBJ2-7; D not resolved. Trimming took 1 base from V and 1 from J, leaving 8 bases between them. Per the germline V gene, CDR1 is SGHTA and CDR2 is FQGNSA. The CDR3 sequence is 14 residues long. The CDR3 is CASSLVWRSYEQYF. The CDR3 DNA is TGTGCCAGCAGCTTAGTGTGGCGGTCCTACGAGCAGTACTTC.

The CDR3 reads CASSYSRDYLHWYQETQYF. CDR3 DNA: TGTGCCAGCAGTTACTCACGGGACTACCTCCATTGGTACCAAGAGACCCAGTACTTC. The rearrangement joins TRBV6-2 or TRBV6-3 to TRBJ2-5, with 7 bases lining up with TRBD2. V lost 0 bases, J lost 0 bases, and 13 bases stayed unmatched. CDR3 length equals 19 residues. Germline loops: CDR1 MNHEY, CDR2 SVGEGT.

This clonotype was detected ten times or more. The chain employs TRBV29-1 and TRBJ2-2; D ambiguous. The V and J ends lost 4 bases and 2 bases respectively, with 8 bases between them. Germline CDR1 is SQVTM and CDR2 is ANQGSEA. The CDR3 covers 13 residues. CDR3 in amino acids: CSVVGENTGELFF. In nucleotides, the CDR3 is TGCAGCGTTGTGGGCGAAAACACCGGGGAGCTGTTTTTT.

This sequence joins TRBV30 and TRBJ2-6, with TRBD1 matching 7 bases. Germline lookup yields CDR1 GTSNPN and CDR2 SVGIG (reference sequence). The CDR3 runs 15 residues. The CDR3 is CGRDSFSSGANVLTF. The CDR3 coding sequence is TGTGGAAGGGACAGCTTTAGCTCTGGGGCCAACGTCCTGACTTTC.

This clonotype showed up just once. The chain employs TRBV5-1 and TRBJ2-5, with TRBD2 matching 11 bases. V shed 3 bases and J 2 bases; nucleotides not matched to a gene: 3. Looked up from germline, CDR1 is SGHRS and CDR2 is YFSETQ. The CDR3 length is 15 residues. CDR3 protein: CASSWTSGLQETQYF. Written as DNA, the CDR3 is TGCGCCAGCAGCTGGACTAGCGGGCTACAAGAGACCCAGTACTTC.